This paragraph covers one TCR beta chain sequence. Its target antigen remains unknown. No base quality information exists; no much larger clone differs at one position. The data were obtained in a study of T cells in lung cancer brain metastases listed by TCRdb under 2018. Study-wide context: Of the 20 to 25 patients, approximately 18 had a history of tobacco use, with a median of roughly 41 pack-years. The cohort included approximately 20 patients who provided around 40 specimens, with each patient contributing one primary lung lesion and one brain metastasis. The median age of the patients at first diagnosis was around 59 years, and the group included roughly nine males and about a dozen females. TCR beta CDR3 repertoires were compared between fully resected primary non-small cell lung cancers and paired brain metastases. Most of the roughly 20 patients received no interval therapy between primary and metastasis resection. The primary and brain metastasis specimens were acquired a median of roughly 350 days apart. An average DNA integrity number of about 3.8 was found in both primary and metastatic specimens, and no significant difference was detected between sites.

What the work shows at the level of the full study, not this receptor alone: The ten most abundant clones made up a significantly larger repertoire fraction in brain metastases than primaries, suggesting clonal expansion. Most clones were specific to a single lesion, and paired lesions overlapped only to a limited degree (mean Morisita index approximately 0.22). DNA fragmentation in the FFPE samples may have kept the complete infiltrating T cell repertoire from being retrieved. It was not possible to control for the effects of preoperative corticosteroids on T cell infiltration in brain metastases. Compared with their paired primaries, brain metastases had significantly fewer unique productive clones (median about 1,500 versus 4,500).

The CDR3 runs 13 amino acids, cysteine and phenylalanine included. Only the CDR3 DNA stays, 39 bases, in frame from base 1. CDR1 SNHLY and CDR2 FYNNEI were looked up in the germline V gene. V and J are trimmed by 8 bases and 7 bases, and the gene matches miss 8 bases of the junction. Resection was performed in the patients for synchronous oligometastatic disease or for delayed recurrence of a solitary brain metastasis. To avoid including cancers other than NSCLC, any patient with a history of multiple malignancies was excluded. Using marked H&E slides as a guide, tumor areas were macrodissected from roughly five unstained roughly 9.4 um sections that had been deparaffinized. Every specimen was formalin-fixed and paraffin-embedded (FFPE). Genomic DNA was extracted using the AllPrep DNA/RNA FFPE Kit. Between roughly 2 and 4.92 ug genomic DNA was input per sample, with paired samples receiving equal DNA input. TCR beta libraries were constructed with the immunoSEQ hsTCRbeta Kit, which uses multiplexed V and J gene primers in two PCR steps. Pooled libraries, together with positive and negative controls, were sequenced on an Illumina MiSeq with a 100-cycle paired-end protocol. Processing in the source paper ran as follows. The immunoSEQ vendor processed the raw data into normalized, annotated TCR beta repertoire reports. Richness was defined as the number of unique clones by nucleotide sequence, and the iChao1 and Efron-Thisted estimators were used to extrapolate total richness. Paired lesions were characterized and compared using Pielou's evenness, Simpson's index, top-ten clone proportional abundance, and the Morisita overlap index. Sourced from immuneACCESS, this table was stored by TCRdb with only in-frame sequences that have V and J called. A share of the clones is absent; for the studies checked, an unresolved V gene accounts for under half, and the remainder has no known explanation. Clone size and V and J calls were adopted from that table, with D and trimming inferred from the DNA. Recorded for this sample are about 1,700 clones; 85% to 90% of them occurred a single time. The ten largest clones take up roughly 6% of the sample.

The TCR originated in a man aged 60 to 69 with non-small cell lung cancer that had spread to the brain. Sequencing input: tumor tissue from a brain metastasis. The label giving this sample's cell subset or site can be read as: paired resected brain metastasis. The chain couples TRBV2 to TRBJ1-2, with 9 central nucleotides matching TRBD1. The CDR3 reads CASGDTGGLGYTF. The DNA is as follows: TGTGCCAGCGGGGATACAGGGGGCCTTGGCTACACCTTC.